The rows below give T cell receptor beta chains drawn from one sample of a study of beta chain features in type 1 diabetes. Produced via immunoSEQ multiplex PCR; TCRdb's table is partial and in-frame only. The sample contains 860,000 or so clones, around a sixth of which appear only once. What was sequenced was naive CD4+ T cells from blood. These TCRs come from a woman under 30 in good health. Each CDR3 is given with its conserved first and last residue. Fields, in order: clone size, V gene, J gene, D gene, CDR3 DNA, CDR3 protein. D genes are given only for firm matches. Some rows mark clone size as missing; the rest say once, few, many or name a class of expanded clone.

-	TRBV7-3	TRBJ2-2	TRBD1	TGTGCCAGCAGCTTAATCGCACAGGGGCCTCTTAACACCGGGGAGCTGTTTTTT	CASSLIAQGPLNTGELFF
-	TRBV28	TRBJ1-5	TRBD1	TGTGCCAGCAGGAATGAAATGGGACAGGGGACACTTCAGCCCCAGCATTTT	CASRNEMGQGTLQPQHF
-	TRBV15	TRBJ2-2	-	TGTGCCACCAGCAGTTCCGGGGAGCTGTTTTTT	CATSSSGELFF
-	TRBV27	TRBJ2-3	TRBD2	TGTGCCAGCAGCGGACTAGCGGGAGGGGATACGCAGTATTTT	CASSGLAGGDTQYF
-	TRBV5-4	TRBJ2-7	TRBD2	TGTGCCAGCAGCCCCGGGGGGACTAGAGCAGCCTACGAGCAGTACTTC	CASSPGGTRAAYEQYF
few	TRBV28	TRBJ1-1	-	TGTGCCAGCAGGAGGGTTAAGAACACTGAAGCTTTCTTT	CASRRVKNTEAFF
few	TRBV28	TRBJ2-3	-	TGTGCCAGCAGTTTACGCGGGAACACAGATACGCAGTATTTT	CASSLRGNTDTQYF
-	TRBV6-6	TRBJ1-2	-	TGTGCCAGCAGTTCGCCGAATTACTTTTACTATGGCTACACCTTC	CASSSPNYFYYGYTF
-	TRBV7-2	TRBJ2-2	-	TGTGCCAGCAGCTTCGGGGTTAACACCGGGGAGCTGTTTTTT	CASSFGVNTGELFF
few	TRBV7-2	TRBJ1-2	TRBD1	TGTGCCAGCAGCCTCAGGACAGGGTTCTCCCCTAACTATGGCTACACCTTC	CASSLRTGFSPNYGYTF
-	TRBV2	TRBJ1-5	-	TGTGCCAGCAGTTTTGGAACAGGCGGAAATAGCAATCAGCCCCAGCATTTT	CASSFGTGGNSNQPQHF
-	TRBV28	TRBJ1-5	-	TGTGCCAGCAGTTTTGTAAATAGCAATCAGCCCCAGCATTTT	CASSFVNSNQPQHF
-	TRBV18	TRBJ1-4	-	TGTGCCAGCTCACCAGTTCAATCGTTCGGGACAACTAATGAAAAACTGTTTTTT	CASSPVQSFGTTNEKLFF
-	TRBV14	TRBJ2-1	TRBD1	TGTGCCAGCAGCCACCCCGAAGGGACGAGACAGGGCCTCCTACTCGACTACAATGAGCAGTTCTTC	CASSHPEGTRQGLLLDYNEQFF
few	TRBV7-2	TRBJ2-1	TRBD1	TGTGCCAGCAGCTTAGGACAGGGGGCCTACAATGAGCAGTTCTTC	CASSLGQGAYNEQFF
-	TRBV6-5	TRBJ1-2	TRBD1	TGTGCCAGCAGCCGAACAGGGGATAGGCGCTACACCTTC	CASSRTGDRRYTF
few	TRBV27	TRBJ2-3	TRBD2	TGTGCCAGCAGTTCCTTAAGAGGGACTAGCGGGAGGCGGGGCACAGATACGCAGTATTTT	CASSSLRGTSGRRGTDTQYF
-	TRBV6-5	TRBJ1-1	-	TGTGCCAGCAGGAATAGGGCAGCGAACACTGAAGCTTTCTTT	CASRNRAANTEAFF
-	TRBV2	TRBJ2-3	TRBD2	TGTGCCAGCAGTGAAGCGCTTCTAGCGGGAGTTTCAGATACGCAGTATTTT	CASSEALLAGVSDTQYF
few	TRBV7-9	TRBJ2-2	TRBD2	TGTGCCAGCAGCCCGCGGGGCCTAGCGGGAGGGCGGAACACCGGGGAGCTGTTTTTT	CASSPRGLAGGRNTGELFF
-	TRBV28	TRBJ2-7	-	TGTGCCAGCCGTCCCCTGTCCCGGGGTACCTTTCAGGACTTC	CASRPLSRGTFQDF
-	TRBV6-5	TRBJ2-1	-	TGTGCCAGCAGTTACCGTGTTCCCCAGATCGATGAGCAGTTCTTC	CASSYRVPQIDEQFF
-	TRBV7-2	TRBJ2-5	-	TGTGCCAGCAGCTTAGTTGGGGCAGGGCGGGAGACCCAGTACTTC	CASSLVGAGRETQYF
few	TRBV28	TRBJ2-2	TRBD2	TGTGCCAGCAACGGCGGGAGGGTAACCGGGGAGCTGTTTTTT	CASNGGRVTGELFF
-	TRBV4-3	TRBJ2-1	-	TGCGCCAGCAGCCTCTCCGCTCAGTCCTACAATGAGCAGTTCTTC	CASSLSAQSYNEQFF
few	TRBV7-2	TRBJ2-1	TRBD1	TGTGCCAGCAGCCTATACCAGGGGACAGCAAGCTCCTACAATGAGCAGTTCTTC	CASSLYQGTASSYNEQFF
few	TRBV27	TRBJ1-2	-	TGTGCCAGCGGCCACCGTCGAGACAGCGACTATGGCTACACCTTC	CASGHRRDSDYGYTF
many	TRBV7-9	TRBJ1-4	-	TGTGCCAGCACTATCGGACGGACGATTAATGAAAAACTGTTTTTT	CASTIGRTINEKLFF
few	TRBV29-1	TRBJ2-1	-	TGCAGCGTTGGGAGGGGGCGTTACAATGAGCAGTTCTTC	CSVGRGRYNEQFF
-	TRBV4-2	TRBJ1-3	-	TGTGCCAGCAGGCGTTCGGGAGGAAACACCATATATTTT	CASRRSGGNTIYF
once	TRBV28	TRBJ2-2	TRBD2	TGTGCCAGCAGTTGGTTCTCTGGACTAGCGGGAAACACCGGGGAGCTGTTTTTT	CASSWFSGLAGNTGELFF
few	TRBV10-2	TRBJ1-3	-	TGCGCCAGCAGCCCCAGGGCTCCGCCAATTTCTGGAAACACCATATATTTT	CASSPRAPPISGNTIYF
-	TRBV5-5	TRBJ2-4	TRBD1	TGTGCCAGCAGCTCGCCAAGGACAGGGCCGAGTGCAAACATTCAGTACTTC	CASSSPRTGPSANIQYF
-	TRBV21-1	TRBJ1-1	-	TGTGCCAGCAGCCCCGCGGAAAAGAACACTGAAGCTTTCTTT	CASSPAEKNTEAFF
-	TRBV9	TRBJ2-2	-	TGTGCCAGCAGCGTAGGAAGGGGGACGGACACCGGGGAGCTGTTTTTT	CASSVGRGTDTGELFF
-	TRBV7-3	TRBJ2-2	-	TGTGCCAGCAGCCCACAGGTCGGGGAGCTGTTTTTT	CASSPQVGELFF
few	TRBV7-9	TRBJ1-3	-	TGTGCCAGCAGCTTCGAGGTCAGCTCTGGAAACACCATATATTTT	CASSFEVSSGNTIYF
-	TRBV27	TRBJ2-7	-	TGTGCCAGCAGCCGTACTAACTGGTACGGGCTTACCGAGCAGTACTTC	CASSRTNWYGLTEQYF
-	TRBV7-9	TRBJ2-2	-	TGTGCCAGCACCGAACCCCGAGTTGACAGCGCGAACACCGGGGAGCTGTTTTTT	CASTEPRVDSANTGELFF
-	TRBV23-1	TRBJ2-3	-	TGCGCCAGCAGTCGTACACCTAGCACAGATACGCAGTATTTT	CASSRTPSTDTQYF
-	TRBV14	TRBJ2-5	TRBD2	TGTGCCAGCAGCCAAGAACTAGCGGGAGCAGGAGAGACCCAGTACTTC	CASSQELAGAGETQYF
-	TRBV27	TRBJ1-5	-	TGTGCCAGCAGTTACAGGCCGAATCAGCCCCAGCATTTT	CASSYRPNQPQHF
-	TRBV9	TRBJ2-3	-	TGTGCCAGCAGCATCTTAACCGGGACGCCTAGCACAGATACGCAGTATTTT	CASSILTGTPSTDTQYF
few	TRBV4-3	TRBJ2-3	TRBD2	TGCGCCAGCAGCCAAGTCGGTCGCGGGAGGGGCACAGATACGCAGTATTTT	CASSQVGRGRGTDTQYF
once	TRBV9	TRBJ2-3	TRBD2	TGTGCCAGCAGCGTAGGAACTAGCGGGAGTTTAGATACGCAGTATTTT	CASSVGTSGSLDTQYF